This T cell receptor (beta chain) was observed in a study of vaccination effects on CD4 cells after COVID-19. About the study: Before sequencing, viral peptide pools were used by the ViraFEST assay to expand antigen-specific CD4+ T cells. A few convalescent patients gave samples early and late after vaccination. Study results and limitations: Infection- and vaccine-induced clones contracted markedly late after vaccination.

V dropped 3 bases and J dropped 8; count of bases not matched to a gene: 7. The CDR3 spans 15 residues. CDR1 and CDR2 from the germline V gene are MNHNS and SASEGT. Upon completion of more than 9 days in culture, CD4+ T cells were isolated. Their SARS-CoV-2 infection, verified by PCR, occurred between March and December 2020. Participants got two doses of BNT162b2 or mRNA-1273 vaccine. On day 3 and again on day 7, half the medium was replaced with IL-2 medium. With regard to this clone: The antigen is undetermined.

The assay was immunoSEQ multiplex PCR, and TCRdb's table has in-frame clones only and misses some. The data hold 40,000 to 55,000 clones, with about 80% observed a single time. The chain employs TRBV6-1 and TRBJ1-4, with TRBD1 matching over 9 bases. Sequencing used CD4+ T cells from PBMCs cultured without peptide, obtained after COVID-19 vaccination. This receptor was identified in a human donor who had a prior SARS-CoV-2 infection. CDR3 nucleotides: TGTGCCAGCAGTGATGGGACAGGGCTGGCAGAAAAACTGTTTTTT. Its protein is CASSDGTGLAEKLFF.